The 20 T cell receptor beta chains below all came from one sample that was sequenced in a study of quantifying T cell responses using KT2 cells. For the study at large: cDNA was made from DNase-treated RNA using alpha and beta constant primers.

An oligo carrying a UMI was ligated to the cDNA 3' end. The first PCR ran approximately 4 cycles with an equimolar RC1.1 and RC1.2 beta primer mix. MiXCR, applied by TCRdb to the UMI-ligation and nested PCR reads, yields one record per CDR3 protein. The sample has 60,000 or so distinct CDR3 sequences, 9% to 15% seen once. The sequencing sample was made of PBMCs spiked with cells of the T cell clone KT2. These receptors were collected from a human donor.

The chain couples TRBV18 to TRBJ1-3; 8 bases are a match to TRBD1. Germline V gene sequence: CDR1 KGHSH, CDR2 LQKENI. CDR3 length: 19 amino acids. V dropped 3 bases and J dropped 0; count of bases not matched to a gene: 13. The CDR3: CASSPPNRDRIFSGNTIYF. DNA for the CDR3: TGTGCCAGCTCACCGCCCAATCGGGACAGGATCTTCTCTGGAAACACCATATATTTT.

This clonotype was detected ten times or more. The chain is built from TRBV12-3 or TRBV12-4 and TRBJ1-1; maybe TRBD1 (5 bases). Between the trimmed V and J ends, which lost 3 bases and 0 bases, there was a span of 17 bases. This CDR3 spans 17 amino acids. The CDR3 is CASSFWSTGTLNTEAFF. The CDR3 DNA sequence: TGTGCCAGCAGTTTTTGGTCGACCGGGACGTTGAACACTGAAGCTTTCTTT.

The table lists this clonotype with a few counts. V usage is TRBV29-1 and J usage is TRBJ1-1, with a tentative D call TRBD1 (5 bases). The CDR3 is 16 residues long. CDR1 SQVTM and CDR2 ANQGSEA come from the germline V gene. Trimming stripped 6 bases from V and 7 bases from J, with 27 bases between. The CDR3 region is CSVPRVQGGSGDEAFF. Here the CDR3 DNA reads TGCAGCGTCCCCCGAGTTCAGGGAGGGTCGGGCGATGAAGCTTTCTTT.

This clonotype was counted only a few times. This chain connects TRBV2 to TRBJ2-5; no clear D. Trimming removed 6 bases from V and 0 bases from J, with 17 bases in between. This CDR3 comprises 16 residues. The germline CDR1 and CDR2 sequences are SNHLY and FYNNEI. The CDR3 DNA sequence: TGTGCCAGCAGCCCCCCCTATGGAGTGTACCAAGAGACCCAGTACTTC. Its protein product is CASSPPYGVYQETQYF.

The V call is TRBV10-3, the J call TRBJ2-1; 7 bases align to TRBD1. CDR1 and CDR2 (germline): ENHRY, SYGVKD. Trimming cost V 3 bases and J 9 bases; bases outside gene matches: 2. The CDR3 spans 12 residues. In nucleotides, the CDR3 is TGTGCCATCAGTGAAGGGGACAGTGAGCAGTTCTTC. It codes for CAISEGDSEQFF.

This clonotype was seen ten or more times. The chain combines TRBV28 with TRBJ2-3, with D possibly TRBD1 on 6 matching bases. The V gene's germline CDR1 is MDHEN and CDR2 SYDVKM. The CDR3 runs 16 residues. V was shortened by 3 bases and J by 5 bases, with 18 bases between the two germline ends. The CDR3 sequence: CASSFLSTGVGDTQYF. In DNA, the CDR3 is TGTGCCAGCAGTTTTCTATCGACAGGAGTGGGAGATACGCAGTATTTT.

In nucleotides, the CDR3 is TGCAGTGGTACAGGAGCTAACTATGGCTACACCTTC. It specifies CSGTGANYGYTF. This chain joins TRBV20-1 and TRBJ1-2; D possibly corresponds to TRBD1 (5 bases). Germline V lookup: CDR1 DFQATT, CDR2 SNEGSKA (reference sequence). This CDR3 contains 12 residues. V was trimmed by 7 bases and J by 0 bases, leaving 9 bases between them.

The V call is TRBV27, the J call TRBJ1-4, with a possible D match to TRBD1 (6 bases). CDR3 size: 14 residues. Trimming shortened V by 7 bases and J by 4 bases, and 13 bases separated the two germline ends. CDR1 is MNHEY and CDR2 is SMNVEV in the germline V gene (reference sequence). CDR3 amino acids: CASTPGAFNEKLFF. The CDR3 bases are TGTGCCAGCACCCCGGGGGCCTTTAATGAAAAACTGTTTTTT. Supplemented by reference TRBV27 and TRBJ1-4, the full variable domain reads EAQVTQNPRYLITVTGKKLTVTCSQNMNHEYMSWYRQDPGLGLRQIYYSMNVEVTDKGDVPEGYKVSRKEKRNFPLILESPSPNQTSLYFCASTPGAFNEKLFFGSGTQLSVL.

The chain links TRBV2 to TRBJ1-6; no clear D gene. Germline V gene sequence: CDR1 SNHLY, CDR2 FYNNEI. The CDR3 is 11 amino acids. V lost 8 bases and J lost 9, with 8 bases in between. This chain's CDR3 is CASLQSSPLHF. The CDR3, as DNA: TGTGCCAGCCTCCAGAGTTCACCCCTCCACTTT.

J is TRBJ2-5 and V is TRBV5-1; maybe TRBD2 (5 bases). In germline, CDR1 is SGHRS, CDR2 YFSETQ. The CDR3 is made up of 14 amino acids. The germline V and J ends were trimmed by 4 bases and 3 bases, with 13 bases remaining between them. CDR3 amino acids: CASSNGGQEETQYF. The CDR3 region has the DNA TGCGCCAGCAGCAACGGAGGTCAGGAAGAGACCCAGTACTTC.

This clonotype was seen more than once but under ten times. CDR3: CASSSSGPNEQFF. CDR3 bases: TGTGCCAGCAGTTCTTCTGGGCCGAATGAGCAGTTCTTC. The chain carries TRBV12-3 or TRBV12-4 and TRBJ2-1, with no clear D. Trimming cost V 4 bases and J 7 bases, with 11 bases left between them. This CDR3 has 13 residues.

The chain employs TRBV18 and TRBJ2-3; a weak D match, TRBD2 (6 bases). Germline assignment: CDR1 KGHSH and CDR2 LQKENI. The V end lost 3 bases, the J end lost 6 bases, and 13 bases lay between the germline ends. This CDR3 has 14 amino acids. The CDR3 loop is CASSPRLGSDTQYF. In DNA form, the CDR3 reads TGTGCCAGCTCACCGAGACTAGGGTCTGATACGCAGTATTTT.

The sample holds a few counts of this clonotype. J is TRBJ1-2 and V is TRBV11-2; 10 bases are shared with TRBD1. V lost 6 bases to trimming and J lost 14 bases; unmatched junction nucleotides: 15. There are 14 residues in the CDR3. Looked up from germline, CDR1 is SGHAT and CDR2 is FQNNGV. CDR3: CASSPSGQGPLVTF. The CDR3, as DNA: TGTGCCAGCAGTCCCTCGGGACAGGGGCCCCTAGTGACCTTC.

This clonotype has more than one count but fewer than ten. The chain combines TRBV4-2 with TRBJ2-3; 9 bases align to TRBD2. The J segment lost 2 bases and the V segment lost 0 bases, leaving 6 bases of the junction unmatched. Germline CDR1 LGHNA, CDR2 YNFKEQ. CDR3 size: 17 residues. In nucleotides, the CDR3 is TGTGCCAGCAGCCAAGAGGTAGCGGGAGCTCCCACAGATACGCAGTATTTT. Its protein product is CASSQEVAGAPTDTQYF.

This clonotype was detected a few times. The genes are TRBV12-3 or TRBV12-4 and TRBJ2-3; 11 nucleotides match TRBD1. CDR3 length: 17 residues. J was trimmed by 3 bases and V by 5 bases; bases with no gene match: 10. DNA for the CDR3: TGTGCCAGCAGTAAAAAACCGGGACAGGGGGTAACAGATACGCAGTATTTT. Translated, it gives CASSKKPGQGVTDTQYF.

This sequence joins TRBV10-3 and TRBJ2-3, with unresolved D. The V end lost 8 bases, the J end lost 3 bases, and 6 bases lay between the germline ends. This CDR3 region has 11 residues. CDR1 ENHRY and CDR2 SYGVKD come from the germline V gene. The CDR3 sequence is CAIGRTDTQYF. In DNA, the CDR3 is TGTGCCATCGGAAGAACAGATACGCAGTATTTT.

This clonotype was counted at least ten times. The chain couples TRBV20-1 to TRBJ2-7, with 10 nucleotides matching TRBD2. Germline CDR1 and CDR2: DFQATT and SNEGSKA (reference sequence). The V segment lost 1 base and the J segment 2 bases; nucleotides outside the gene matches: 8. This CDR3 has 16 residues. DNA of the CDR3: TGCAGTGCTAGAGTCATTATAGCGGGGGGTACCTACGAGCAGTACTTC. This gives the protein CSARVIIAGGTYEQYF.

This clonotype appeared many times. The chain couples TRBV2 to TRBJ2-3; D not resolved. V was trimmed by 7 bases and J by 6 bases, leaving 14 bases between them. The CDR3 has 13 residues. Germline values: CDR1 SNHLY, CDR2 FYNNEI. CDR3 DNA sequence: TGTGCCAGCATTGGACCCTTCGGGGATACGCAGTATTTT. This encodes CASIGPFGDTQYF.

This clonotype was picked up a small number of times. This chain joins TRBV15 and TRBJ2-4; a weak D match, TRBD1 (6 bases). Trimming shortened V by 5 bases and J by 5 bases, and 16 bases separated the two germline ends. The length of the CDR3 is 15 residues. Germline assignment: CDR1 LNHNV and CDR2 YYDKDF (reference sequence). DNA of the CDR3: TGTGCCACCAGCCCCAGGATACAGGGCCAAAACATTCAGTACTTC. It specifies CATSPRIQGQNIQYF.

The rearrangement uses TRBV7-2 and TRBJ1-1; D is perhaps TRBD1 (6 bases). The CDR3 runs to 15 residues. Germline V gene data show CDR1 as SGHTA and CDR2 as FQGNSA. V was clipped by 4 bases and J by 5 bases, with 17 bases between them. Written as DNA, the CDR3 is TGTGCCAGCAGCTCCCTGACAGGTTGGAGGACTGAAGCTTTCTTT. Its protein product is CASSSLTGWRTEAFF.